The 29 T cell receptor beta chains below come from one sample, sequenced in a study of T cell repertoires in cytomegalovirus infection. TCRdb itself ran the reads through MiXCR, one entry per CDR3 protein. This sample carries a few hundred thousand distinct CDR3 sequences, 17% of them seen once, and the ten largest clones take approximately 12%. The sample comprised PBMCs. The receptors were sampled from a human donor in good health (CMV status not recorded). Some clones in this sample may be carry-over from other donors' samples.

This rearrangement joins TRBV4-1 to TRBJ2-6; possibly TRBD2 for D (5 bases). CDR3 length equals 19 residues. CDR1 is MGHRA and CDR2 is YSYEKL in the germline V gene. Trimming stripped 0 bases from V and 1 base from J, with 16 bases between. This CDR3 is CASSQDAGSLSSGANVLTF. The CDR3 DNA sequence: TGCGCCAGCAGCCAAGATGCGGGCAGTCTAAGTTCTGGGGCCAACGTCCTGACTTTC.

The chain joins TRBV6-5 to TRBJ2-7; possible D gene TRBD1, 6 bases. CDR3 length equals 17 residues. CDR1 MNHEY and CDR2 SVGAGI come from the germline V gene. V was cut by 2 bases and J by 0 bases, with 17 bases left in between. In nucleotides, the CDR3 is TGTGCCAGCAGTTACGCCCCTCCAGGGGCCAGCTCCTACGAGCAGTACTTC. As protein: CASSYAPPGASSYEQYF.

This sequence joins TRBV6-5 and TRBJ2-5, with 10 bases matching TRBD2. After removal of 4 bases from V and 4 bases from J, the junction contained 3 bases not matched to a gene. The CDR3 contains 14 residues. Germline V gene lookup returns CDR1 MNHEY and CDR2 SVGAGI. The CDR3: CASSWASGGETQYF. The CDR3 coding sequence is TGTGCCAGCAGTTGGGCTAGCGGGGGAGAGACCCAGTACTTC.

This clonotype was found a few times. The chain is built from TRBV6-5 and TRBJ1-1; D remains ambiguous. V was trimmed by 0 bases and J by 4 bases, leaving 15 bases between them. The CDR3 spans 16 residues. Germline V gene lookup returns CDR1 MNHEY and CDR2 SVGAGI. CDR3 nucleotides: TGTGCCAGCAGTTACTCTTTTCTGCCCCCGAGCACTGAAGCTTTCTTT. Its translation: CASSYSFLPPSTEAFF.

This clonotype was found a few times. The chain employs TRBV5-1 and TRBJ2-3; a possible D gene is TRBD1 (5 bases). V lost 1 base, J lost 3 bases, and 15 bases lay in between. Germline-derived CDR1 and CDR2 are SGHRS and YFSETQ. This CDR3 comprises 16 residues. The CDR3 loop reads CASSLTWQGGTDTQYF. The CDR3 DNA follows: TGCGCCAGCAGCTTGACCTGGCAGGGTGGGACAGATACGCAGTATTTT.

This clonotype showed up many times. This chain's CDR3 is CASALSNDQPQHF. Written as DNA, the CDR3 is TGTGCCTCCGCTCTTTCCAACGATCAGCCCCAGCATTTT. The rearrangement links TRBV10-3 to TRBJ1-5; D gene unclear. Per germline, CDR1 ENHRY and CDR2 SYGVKD. Trimming removed 11 bases at V and 5 bases at J, with 16 bases between. This CDR3 has 13 amino acids.

This clonotype was counted many times. V gene TRBV7-2 combines with J gene TRBJ2-5, with TRBD1 matching 10 bases. The junction had 10 bases not matched to a gene; V was cut back by 5 bases and J by 7 bases. This CDR3 is 15 amino acids long. From germline, CDR1 is SGHTA and CDR2 FQGNSA. CDR3: CASSPGTGADWTQYF. CDR3 sequence (DNA): TGTGCCAGCAGCCCCGGGACAGGGGCCGATTGGACCCAGTACTTC.

This clonotype was seen at least ten times. J is TRBJ1-1 and V is TRBV7-9, with unresolved D. The CDR3 is 14 residues long. CDR1 SEHNR and CDR2 FQNEAQ come from the germline V gene (reference sequence). Trimming took off 2 bases at V and 3 bases at J, with 10 bases between the two ends. This chain's CDR3 is CASSLLSEDTEAFF. CDR3 DNA: TGTGCCAGCAGCTTATTATCCGAGGACACTGAAGCTTTCTTT. The full variable domain, completed using reference TRBV7-9 and TRBJ1-1, is DTGVSQNPRHKITKRGQNVTFRCDPISEHNRLYWYRQTLGQGPEFLTYFQNEAQLEKSRLLSDRFSAERPKGSFSTLEIQRTEQGDSAMYLCASSLLSEDTEAFFGQGTRLTVV.

The table lists this clonotype with a few counts. The rearrangement links TRBV20-1 to TRBJ2-7; the match to TRBD2 covers 8 bases. Trimming cost V 1 base and J 2 bases; bases outside gene matches: 13. The CDR3 spans 17 residues. The germline V gene has CDR1 DFQATT and CDR2 SNEGSKA (reference sequence). CDR3 DNA sequence: TGCAGTGCTAGAGTCCCTCCCTGGTCGGGGGGGGCCTACGAGCAGTACTTC. This codes for CSARVPPWSGGAYEQYF.

This clonotype was recorded many times. V and J are TRBV7-2 and TRBJ1-1; TRBD1 might be the D (5 bases). Germline V gene lookup returns CDR1 SGHTA and CDR2 FQGNSA. V was trimmed by 6 bases and J by 4 bases, leaving 18 bases between them. The CDR3 totals 15 residues. The CDR3 loop reads CASSLLVGGGTEAFF. The CDR3 DNA is TGTGCCAGCAGTCTCCTCGTTGGGGGGGGCACTGAAGCTTTCTTT. Variable domain in full (rest from reference TRBV7-2 and TRBJ1-1): GAGVSQSPSNKVTEKGKDVELRCDPISGHTALYWYRQSLGQGLEFLIYFQGNSAPDKSGLPSDRFSAERTGGSVSTLTIQRTQQEDSAVYLCASSLLVGGGTEAFFGQGTRLTVV.

This clonotype has only a few counts. The rearrangement uses TRBV7-9 and TRBJ2-7; D gene unclear. The V and J ends lost 3 bases and 6 bases respectively, with 12 bases between them. Germline CDR1 and CDR2: SEHNR and FQNEAQ (reference sequence). CDR3 size: 13 residues. The CDR3 region has the DNA TGTGCCAGCAGCTTGTACAATTCAGGCGAGCAGTACTTC. Translated: CASSLYNSGEQYF.

CDR3 coding DNA: TGTGCCAGCAGACTGACAGGGGTTCTATCGGGTAATCAGCCCCAGCATTTT. Translation: CASRLTGVLSGNQPQHF. This rearrangement joins TRBV28 to TRBJ1-5; 8 positions match TRBD1. The CDR3 is 17 residues long. The germline CDR1 and CDR2 sequences are MDHEN and SYDVKM. V shed 6 bases, J shed 4 bases, and the junction held 14 bases outside the gene matches.

This clonotype came up many times. This chain joins TRBV19 and TRBJ1-1, with D unresolved. The V end was cut by 0 bases, the J end by 3 bases, with 8 bases between. The CDR3 loop spans 14 amino acids. The germline V gene encodes CDR1 LNHDA and CDR2 SQIVND (reference sequence). CDR3 sequence (DNA): TGTGCCAGTAGTATAGATTTCGAAGACACTGAAGCTTTCTTT. Protein product: CASSIDFEDTEAFF.

The chain has TRBV6-5 and TRBJ2-7; tentative D call: TRBD2 (5 bases). Per germline, CDR1 MNHEY and CDR2 SVGAGI. V lost 0 bases, J lost 5 bases, and 8 bases lay in between. CDR3 length equals 13 residues. The CDR3 loop reads CASSYSRGHEQYF. The CDR3 DNA sequence: TGTGCCAGCAGTTACTCGAGAGGGCACGAGCAGTACTTC.

The V and J genes are TRBV6-5 and TRBJ2-5, with 9 nucleotides matching TRBD1. The CDR3 covers 16 residues. V dropped 0 bases and J dropped 2; count of bases not matched to a gene: 4. Germline values: CDR1 MNHEY, CDR2 SVGAGI. The CDR3 nucleotides are TGTGCCAGCAGTTACTCGGCGGGGACAGGGCAAGAGACCCAGTACTTC. It is translated as CASSYSAGTGQETQYF.

This clonotype was counted ten times or more. V gene TRBV10-3 combines with J gene TRBJ1-2; tentative D call: TRBD1 (5 bases). This CDR3 is built from 15 residues. Looked up from germline, CDR1 is ENHRY and CDR2 is SYGVKD. Trimming took off 6 bases at V and 6 bases at J, with 20 bases between the two ends. Here the CDR3 reads CAISDYLQETHGYTF. The CDR3 nucleotides are TGTGCCATCAGCGATTACCTACAGGAAACGCATGGCTACACCTTC.

This clonotype was observed many times. The chain combines TRBV4-1 with TRBJ2-7; possible D gene TRBD2, 5 bases. V dropped 0 bases and J dropped 4 bases, with 16 bases sitting between them. The CDR3 sequence is 16 residues long. Per the germline V gene, CDR1 is MGHRA and CDR2 is YSYEKL. The chain's CDR3 is CASSQDRSGTAYEQYF. For the CDR3, the DNA is TGCGCCAGCAGCCAAGATCGATCGGGAACAGCTTACGAGCAGTACTTC.

V and J are TRBV7-6 and TRBJ2-1, with unresolved D. Germline values: CDR1 SGHVS, CDR2 FNYEAQ. Trimming removed 1 base from V and 4 bases from J, with 8 bases in between. The CDR3 is made up of 14 amino acids. The CDR3 DNA reads TGTGCCAGCAGCTTAGAGGCAGGTTACAATGAGCAGTTCTTC. It specifies CASSLEAGYNEQFF.

CDR3 nucleotide sequence: TGTGCCAGCAGCTTCCCGGACAGTATAAACCCTAGCACAGATACGCAGTATTTT. Translated: CASSFPDSINPSTDTQYF. The chain uses TRBV7-2 and TRBJ2-3, with a tentative D call TRBD1 (6 bases). The CDR3 loop spans 18 amino acids. With 3 bases removed from V and 0 bases from J, the gap between germline ends came to 19 bases. Per germline, CDR1 SGHTA and CDR2 FQGNSA.

Only a few counts were recorded for this clonotype. The rearrangement uses TRBV5-6 and TRBJ2-1, with 9 bases fitting TRBD1. This CDR3 has 16 residues. V lost 3 bases, J lost 4 bases, and 8 bases stayed unmatched. From germline, CDR1 is SGHDT and CDR2 YYEEEE. The CDR3 sequence: CASSWRAGTGYNEQFF. Written as DNA, the CDR3 is TGTGCCAGCAGCTGGCGAGCCGGGACAGGGTACAATGAGCAGTTCTTC.

The chain recombines TRBV4-1 with TRBJ2-3; D unresolved. This CDR3 has 14 residues. Germline lookup yields CDR1 MGHRA and CDR2 YSYEKL. The V gene lost 4 bases and the J gene lost 3 bases, with 11 bases spanning the gap. The CDR3 DNA is TGCGCCAGCAGCCGCGTGACCTTGACAGATACGCAGTATTTT. Translation gives CASSRVTLTDTQYF.

The gene calls are TRBV11-2 and TRBJ1-1; the D gene is possibly TRBD1 (6 bases). Trimming cost V 2 bases and J 1 base, with 11 bases left between them. Looked up from germline, CDR1 is SGHAT and CDR2 is FQNNGV. The CDR3 has 15 residues. CDR3 loop: CASSLSLTGNTEAFF. Here the CDR3 DNA reads TGTGCCAGCAGCTTAAGCTTGACAGGGAACACTGAAGCTTTCTTT.

Turning to this clonotype: A much larger clone is a single base away; this may be a read error. The chain combines TRBV12-3 or TRBV12-4 with TRBJ2-1; maybe TRBD2 (6 bases). V dropped 2 bases and J dropped 9 bases, with 17 bases sitting between them. This CDR3 has 15 amino acids. DNA of the CDR3: TGTGCCAGCAGTTTAATGGGGACTGCCCACAGTGAGCAGTTCTTC. The encoded protein is CASSLMGTAHSEQFF.

In this sample, this clonotype turned up once. This chain links TRBV5-5 with TRBJ1-2, with 9 bases identical to TRBD1. This CDR3 is built from 16 residues. The germline gives CDR1 SGHKS, CDR2 YYEKEE (reference sequence). V trimming: 3 bases; J trimming: 4 bases; junction bases outside the gene matches: 10. The CDR3 spells CASSSSGQGSGYGYTF. DNA for the CDR3: TGTGCCAGCAGCTCGTCCGGACAGGGGTCTGGCTATGGCTACACCTTC.

This clonotype was observed many times. The CDR3 spells CASSPAGTGNNGYTF. Written as DNA, the CDR3 is TGTGCCAGCAGCCCGGCCGGGACAGGGAACAATGGCTACACCTTC. The rearrangement joins TRBV7-2 to TRBJ1-2; 9 bases line up with TRBD1. This CDR3 spans 15 amino acids. Germline loops: CDR1 SGHTA, CDR2 FQGNSA. V shed 5 bases and J 6 bases; nucleotides not matched to a gene: 10.

This clonotype was observed at least ten times. This chain links TRBV7-6 with TRBJ1-2; no clear D. The CDR3 has 14 amino acids. The V gene's germline CDR1 is SGHVS and CDR2 FNYEAQ. V gave up 6 bases and J gave up 7 bases, with 18 bases separating them. The CDR3 nucleotides are TGTGCCAGCAGTCCGACACTCGAGCCAGGTGGCTACACCTTC. This codes for CASSPTLEPGGYTF.

Details on this clonotype: Sequence at one end of the junction differs from germline and may be a read error. The genes are TRBV7-4 and TRBJ1-3; tentatively, D is TRBD1 (6 bases). The CDR3 runs 16 residues. Germline lookup yields CDR1 SGHVT and CDR2 SQSDAQ. CDR3 nucleotide sequence: TGTGCCAGAACACCCAGGACAGCTTTCTCTAGAAACACCATATATTTT. Amino acid sequence: CARTPRTAFSRNTIYF.

This clonotype was detected many times. The chain links TRBV6-2 or TRBV6-3 to TRBJ2-1; 9 bases agree with TRBD1. The germline V gene encodes CDR1 MNHEY and CDR2 SVGEGT. J lost 6 bases, V lost 6 bases, and 9 bases had no gene match. CDR3 length equals 15 residues. In nucleotides, the CDR3 is TGTGCCAGCAGCTACACGGGACAGGGTCCCAATGAGCAGTTCTTC. It yields the protein CASSYTGQGPNEQFF.

The V gene is TRBV5-4, the J gene TRBJ1-6; D is ambiguous. CDR1 SGHNT and CDR2 YYREEE come from the germline V gene (reference sequence). Trimming took 0 bases from V and 10 from J, leaving 8 bases between them. The length of the CDR3 is 13 residues. The DNA of the CDR3 is TGTGCCAGCAGCTTGGGGGTTGGATCACCCCTCCACTTT. Translating gives CASSLGVGSPLHF.